These 29 T cell receptor beta chains share one sample of origin, sequenced in a study of CD8 T cells in ankylosing spondylitis. From the 5' RACE reads, TCRdb called clonotypes with MiXCR, one entry per CDR3 protein. The sample contains 25,000 or so distinct CDR3 sequences, approximately 8% of which appear only once. Sequencing used blood. These receptors were collected from a male donor with ankylosing spondylitis or in good health (not recorded which).

A few counts support this clonotype. The CDR3 here is CASSFGDSTYEQYF. As DNA, the CDR3 is TGTGCCAGCAGTTTCGGGGACAGTACCTACGAGCAGTACTTC. The V and J genes are TRBV27 and TRBJ2-7, with TRBD1 matching over 7 bases. This CDR3 comprises 14 residues. The germline V gene has CDR1 MNHEY and CDR2 SMNVEV (reference sequence). V shed 3 bases and J 2 bases; nucleotides not matched to a gene: 4.

The rearrangement joins TRBV12-3 or TRBV12-4 to TRBJ1-5; perhaps TRBD1 as D (5 bases). The CDR3 has 15 residues. The germline V and J ends were trimmed by 6 bases and 7 bases, with 19 bases remaining between them. This chain's CDR3 is CASRGTGGMEQPQHF. In nucleotides, the CDR3 is TGTGCCAGCAGGGGAACCGGGGGAATGGAGCAGCCCCAGCATTTT.

The chain recombines TRBV7-2 with TRBJ2-7, with TRBD2 matching over 7 bases. With V trimmed by 1 base and J by 3 bases, 3 bases remained unmatched. CDR1 SGHTA and CDR2 FQGNSA come from the germline V gene. CDR3 length: 14 amino acids. CDR3 nucleotides: TGTGCCAGCAGCTTAGGGCTAGCGGACTACGAGCAGTACTTC. Translated: CASSLGLADYEQYF.

V and J are TRBV27 and TRBJ2-2, with TRBD2 matching over 7 bases. CDR3 length: 16 residues. The junction had 9 bases not matched to a gene; V was cut back by 7 bases and J by 1 base. CDR1 MNHEY and CDR2 SMNVEV come from the germline V gene (reference sequence). CDR3 coding DNA: TGTGCCAGCACCGTTATGGGGGGGATGAACACCGGGGAGCTGTTTTTT. This sequence encodes CASTVMGGMNTGELFF.

V is TRBV5-1 and J is TRBJ1-1; possibly TRBD1 for D (6 bases). V was pared by 0 bases and J by 0 bases, with 12 bases between. Germline lookup yields CDR1 SGHRS and CDR2 YFSETQ. CDR3 size: 16 residues. CDR3 amino acids: CASSLGIQGVNTEAFF. CDR3 DNA: TGCGCCAGCAGCTTGGGGATACAGGGTGTGAACACTGAAGCTTTCTTT.

This clonotype has a count of ten or more. The gene calls are TRBV5-1 and TRBJ2-1, with 13 bases aligning to TRBD2. Germline V gene sequence: CDR1 SGHRS, CDR2 YFSETQ. CDR3 length equals 16 residues. Unmatched junction bases numbered 6, after V lost 0 bases and J lost 9 bases. In DNA form, the CDR3 reads TGCGCCAGCAGCTTGGGTTGGACTAGCGGGAGTGGTGAGCAGTTCTTC. It translates to CASSLGWTSGSGEQFF.

The chain combines TRBV3-1 with TRBJ2-1; the match to TRBD2 covers 10 bases. This CDR3 comprises 18 residues. Germline V CDR1 and CDR2: LGHDT, YNNKEL (reference sequence). Germline trimming cut 1 base from V and 7 bases from J; bases unmatched to any gene: 13. The CDR3, as DNA: TGTGCCAGCAGCCAAGCGCTAGCGGGAGCCGGAGGTTGGAATGAGCAGTTCTTC. It translates to CASSQALAGAGGWNEQFF.

A few counts support this clonotype. This chain connects TRBV7-3 to TRBJ1-2; D ambiguous. The V end lost 5 bases, the J end lost 10 bases, and 11 bases lay between the germline ends. CDR1 and CDR2 from the germline V gene are SGHTA and FQGTGA. This CDR3 spans 11 amino acids. The CDR3 sequence is CASSLSSDYTF. The CDR3 bases are TGTGCCAGCAGCCTCAGCTCGGACTACACCTTC.

The J gene is TRBJ1-1, the V gene TRBV3-1, with D possibly being TRBD1 (5 bases). Germline CDR1 is LGHDT and CDR2 is YNNKEL (reference sequence). The V and J ends lost 1 base and 5 bases respectively, with 8 bases between them. The CDR3 has 13 amino acids. The CDR3 coding sequence is TGTGCCAGCAGCCAAGTCGGGGGTACTGAAGCTTTCTTT. This gives the protein CASSQVGGTEAFF.

Ten or more counts support this clonotype. V usage is TRBV28 and J usage is TRBJ2-3, with 12 bases fitting TRBD2. Trimming took 6 bases from V and 1 from J; bases not matched to a gene: 5. The CDR3 is 16 residues long. Looked up from germline, CDR1 is MDHEN and CDR2 is SYDVKM. This CDR3 is CASRLRLAGGTDTQYF. CDR3 bases: TGTGCCAGCAGACTGAGACTAGCGGGGGGCACAGATACGCAGTATTTT. Full variable domain (rest looked up from reference TRBV28 and TRBJ2-3): DVKVTQSSRYLVKRTGEKVFLECVQDMDHENMFWYRQDPGLGLRLIYFSYDVKMKEKGDIPEGYSVSREKKERFSLILESASTNQTSMYLCASRLRLAGGTDTQYFGPGTRLTVL.

Only a few counts were recorded for this clonotype. V and J are TRBV23-1 and TRBJ2-7; D unclear. TRBV23-1 is an ORF; its function is uncertain. This CDR3 has 17 amino acids. The germline V and J ends were trimmed by 0 bases and 6 bases, with 21 bases remaining between them. The CDR3 loop reads CASSQSRRSHFFSEQYF. The DNA of the CDR3 is TGCGCCAGCAGTCAATCCCGGCGCTCTCACTTCTTCTCCGAGCAGTACTTC.

This clonotype was picked up many times. The chain is built from TRBV9 and TRBJ2-5; 7 bases line up with TRBD2. Germline trimming cut 4 bases from V and 3 bases from J; bases unmatched to any gene: 12. The CDR3 has 16 amino acids. Germline CDR1 SGDLS, CDR2 YYNGEE. Here the CDR3 DNA reads TGTGCCAGCAGCCAGCTCGGTGGGGCGGGGGAAGAGACCCAGTACTTC. It translates to CASSQLGGAGEETQYF.

In its sample, this clonotype was seen many times. The chain joins TRBV6-2 or TRBV6-3 to TRBJ2-7; D not resolved. The CDR3 runs to 14 residues. Germline CDR1 reads MNHEY; CDR2 reads SVGEGT. The germline V and J ends were trimmed by 0 bases and 0 bases, with 6 bases remaining between them. This CDR3 is CASSYSPNSYEQYF. Written as DNA, the CDR3 is TGTGCCAGCAGTTACTCTCCGAACTCCTACGAGCAGTACTTC.

This clonotype occurred many times. This chain connects TRBV5-5 to TRBJ2-3; no clear D. Between the trimmed V and J ends, which lost 4 bases and 6 bases, there was a span of 21 bases. Germline V gene sequence: CDR1 SGHKS, CDR2 YYEKEE (reference sequence). CDR3 length equals 16 residues. CDR3 DNA sequence: TGTGCCAGCAGCATGGAGCCAAGCAACATTAAGGATACGCAGTATTTT. Amino acid sequence: CASSMEPSNIKDTQYF.

The genes are TRBV25-1 and TRBJ2-7, with 8 positions matching TRBD1. The CDR3 sequence is 13 residues long. Trimming removed 5 bases from V and 9 bases from J; junction bases left unmatched: 9. CDR1 MGHDK and CDR2 SYGVNS come from the germline V gene. The chain's CDR3 is CASSRGQGYGQYF. The CDR3 DNA reads TGTGCCAGCAGTCGAGGACAGGGTTATGGGCAGTACTTC.

There are many counts of this clonotype. The chain is built from TRBV6-6 and TRBJ1-4; unclear D gene. Germline V CDR1 and CDR2: MNHNY, SVGAGI (reference sequence). This CDR3 has 14 residues. V lost 4 bases, J lost 7 bases, and 13 bases lay in between. CDR3 in DNA: TGTGCCAGCAGTTCCGCCCCGACGGGTGAAAAACTGTTTTTT. Its protein product is CASSSAPTGEKLFF.

In this sample, this clonotype turned up a few times. V is TRBV5-1 and J is TRBJ2-2, with 8 nucleotides matching TRBD2. Germline CDR1 SGHRS, CDR2 YFSETQ. There are 14 residues in the CDR3. V lost 5 bases to trimming and J lost 6 bases; unmatched junction nucleotides: 6. CDR3 sequence (DNA): TGCGCCAGCAGGATGAAACTAGCGGCCGGGGAGCTGTTTTTT. Translated: CASRMKLAAGELFF.

The chain is built from TRBV15 and TRBJ2-4; weak D call: TRBD1 (5 bases). V was clipped by 6 bases and J by 8 bases, with 20 bases between them. CDR1 and CDR2 (germline): LNHNV, YYDKDF (reference sequence). This CDR3 has 15 amino acids. CDR3 nucleotide sequence: TGTGCCACCAGACCTGCACAGGCAATGGGCGACATTCAGTACTTC. Protein sequence: CATRPAQAMGDIQYF. The whole variable domain, filled in from reference TRBV15 and TRBJ2-4, reads DAMVIQNPRYQVTQFGKPVTLSCSQTLNHNVMYWYQQKSSQAPKLLFHYYDKDFNNEADTPDNFQSRRPNTSFCFLDIRSPGLGDTAMYLCATRPAQAMGDIQYFGAGTRLSVL.

The genes are TRBV13 and TRBJ1-1; 7 bases line up with TRBD1. With V trimmed by 5 bases and J by 1 base, 4 bases remained unmatched. This CDR3 has 14 amino acids. Germline V lookup: CDR1 PRHDT, CDR2 FYEKMQ (reference sequence). The DNA of the CDR3 is TGTGCCAGCAGCGCCCGACAGGGGAACACTGAAGCTTTCTTT. Translating gives CASSARQGNTEAFF.

The chain carries TRBV7-2 and TRBJ1-5, with D possibly TRBD1 on 5 matching bases. CDR1 SGHTA and CDR2 FQGNSA come from the germline V gene. V was cut by 2 bases and J by 4 bases, with 12 bases left in between. CDR3 length: 15 amino acids. CDR3 residues: CASSLKTGSNQPQHF. The CDR3 nucleotides are TGTGCCAGCAGCTTAAAAACAGGAAGTAATCAGCCCCAGCATTTT.

The chain combines TRBV7-9 with TRBJ2-1; D not resolved. This CDR3 has 15 residues. The V gene's germline CDR1 is SEHNR and CDR2 FQNEAQ (reference sequence). V was cut by 2 bases and J by 5 bases, with 13 bases left in between. The CDR3 DNA reads TGTGCCAGCAGCTTAATTCCCAGTGGCCACAATGAGCAGTTCTTC. The encoded protein is CASSLIPSGHNEQFF. Full variable domain (remainder filled in from reference TRBV7-9 and TRBJ2-1): DTGVSQNPRHKITKRGQNVTFRCDPISEHNRLYWYRQTLGQGPEFLTYFQNEAQLEKSRLLSDRFSAERPKGSFSTLEIQRTEQGDSAMYLCASSLIPSGHNEQFFGPGTRLTVL.

The J gene is TRBJ2-3, the V gene TRBV7-9, with 12 bases lining up with TRBD2. Losses at the gene ends were 5 bases for V and 2 bases for J; bases not matched to a gene: 8. This CDR3 comprises 17 residues. The germline gives CDR1 SEHNR, CDR2 FQNEAQ (reference sequence). CDR3 sequence reads: CASSPWTSGKYTDTQYF. CDR3 nucleotide sequence: TGTGCCAGCAGCCCCTGGACTAGCGGGAAATACACAGATACGCAGTATTTT.

This clonotype was counted ten times or more. The chain combines TRBV27 with TRBJ2-3; 8 nucleotides agree with TRBD2. V lost 9 bases to trimming and J lost 2 bases; unmatched junction nucleotides: 7. This CDR3 is built from 14 residues. Germline loops: CDR1 MNHEY, CDR2 SMNVEV (reference sequence). The CDR3 sequence: CARQVAGLTDTQYF. The CDR3 bases are TGTGCCAGACAGGTAGCGGGACTCACAGATACGCAGTATTTT.

The table lists this clonotype with a few counts. V gene TRBV5-1 combines with J gene TRBJ1-1, with D perhaps TRBD1 (5 bases). Per the germline V gene, CDR1 is SGHRS and CDR2 is YFSETQ. The V gene lost 4 bases and the J gene lost 1 base, with 11 bases spanning the gap. The CDR3 runs to 14 residues. The CDR3 nucleotides are TGCGCCAGCAGCATACCGCAGGGGAACACTGAAGCTTTCTTT. Translating it yields CASSIPQGNTEAFF.

This clonotype was picked up a small number of times. The rearrangement joins TRBV28 to TRBJ1-5; D might be TRBD1 (6 bases). CDR1 and CDR2 from the germline V gene are MDHEN and SYDVKM. The V end was cut by 6 bases, the J end by 1 base, with 16 bases between. The CDR3 is made up of 16 amino acids. The CDR3 reads CASSTPLQGSNQPQHF. The CDR3, as DNA: TGTGCCAGCAGCACCCCCCTGCAGGGGAGCAATCAGCCCCAGCATTTT.

This clonotype was seen ten or more times. The chain carries TRBV5-5 and TRBJ2-4; the match to TRBD2 covers 8 bases. The CDR3 length is 16 residues. Unmatched junction bases numbered 3, after V lost 1 base and J lost 0 bases. Germline lookup yields CDR1 SGHKS and CDR2 YYEKEE (reference sequence). CDR3 sequence (DNA): TGTGCCAGCAGCTTGTACAGCGGGGGAGCCAAAAACATTCAGTACTTC. It encodes CASSLYSGGAKNIQYF.

This clonotype was seen more than once but under ten times. CDR3 DNA sequence: TGTGCCATCAGTCAGAGCCTAAACACTGAAGCTTTCTTT. Translated, it gives CAISQSLNTEAFF. V and J are TRBV10-3 and TRBJ1-1; D unresolved. CDR1 and CDR2 (germline): ENHRY, SYGVKD. The V gene lost 5 bases and the J gene lost 2 bases, with 9 bases spanning the gap. The CDR3 is 13 residues long.

J is TRBJ2-3 and V is TRBV11-3, with 8 positions matching TRBD1. The germline V gene encodes CDR1 SGHNT and CDR2 YENEEA. The CDR3 consists of 14 residues. J was trimmed by 3 bases and V by 5 bases; bases with no gene match: 4. The CDR3 spells CASSPGGATDTQYF. CDR3 sequence (DNA): TGTGCCAGCAGCCCAGGGGGCGCGACAGATACGCAGTATTTT.

The chain employs TRBV5-1 and TRBJ2-3, with 12 positions matching TRBD1. Germline values: CDR1 SGHRS, CDR2 YFSETQ. The CDR3 is made up of 15 amino acids. Trimming took 3 bases from V and 5 from J; bases not matched to a gene: 4. The CDR3 is CASSWDRGHGDTQYF. As DNA, the CDR3 is TGCGCCAGCAGCTGGGACAGGGGGCATGGAGATACGCAGTATTTT.